Each of the 8 T cell receptor beta chains below was sequenced from the same sample in a study of graft-versus-host responses after intestinal transplantation. Antigens of these TCRs are unknown. Generated by immunoSEQ multiplex PCR, the TCRdb table keeps only in-frame clones and is missing some. The data contain some 87,000 clones, just under 95% of them singletons. The sequencing used unstimulated CD4+ T cells sorted from spleen or lymph node cells, collected before intestinal transplant. These receptors were taken from a human donor who received an intestinal transplant.

The rearrangement links TRBV5-1 to TRBJ2-7, with TRBD2 identical over 9 bases. This CDR3 region has 16 residues. CDR1 is SGHRS, CDR2 YFSETQ, per germline. V was pared by 4 bases and J by 3 bases, with 11 bases of the junction left unmatched. The CDR3, as DNA: TGCGCCAGCAGCAGACCCTCTAGCGGGACCTTCTACGAGCAGTACTTC. It specifies CASSRPSSGTFYEQYF.

The J gene is TRBJ2-1, the V gene TRBV4-2; D is perhaps TRBD2 (6 bases). This CDR3 is built from 15 residues. With 1 base removed from V and 6 bases from J, the gap between germline ends came to 13 bases. Germline values: CDR1 LGHNA, CDR2 YNFKEQ. CDR3 nucleotides: TGTGCCAGCAGCCAAGGGCGGGGCGTGGGCAATGAGCAGTTCTTC. This sequence encodes CASSQGRGVGNEQFF.

The chain uses TRBV5-1 and TRBJ2-2; 10 nucleotides align to TRBD2. Trimming at V came to 4 bases and at J to 5 bases, leaving 11 bases not matched to a gene. The CDR3 length is 17 residues. Germline CDR1 and CDR2: SGHRS and YFSETQ. CDR3 in DNA: TGCGCCAGCAGCAAAGATTCTAGCGGGAGAGGAACCGGGGAGCTGTTTTTT. It specifies CASSKDSSGRGTGELFF. Together with reference TRBV5-1 and TRBJ2-2, the CDR3 gives the full variable domain: KAGVTQTPRYLIKTRGQQVTLSCSPISGHRSVSWYQQTPGQGLQFLFEYFSETQRNKGNFPGRFSGRQFSNSRSEMNVSTLELGDSALYLCASSKDSSGRGTGELFFGEGSRLTVL.

The gene calls are TRBV25-1 and TRBJ2-2, with 7 nucleotides matching TRBD1. V lost 5 bases to trimming and J lost 5 bases; unmatched junction nucleotides: 5. This CDR3 has 14 residues. CDR1 is MGHDK and CDR2 is SYGVNS in the germline V gene. The CDR3 DNA is TGTGCCAGCAGTCTGAGGGGGCTTACCGGGGAGCTGTTTTTT. Its protein product is CASSLRGLTGELFF.

Only a few counts were recorded for this clone. Other nucleotide sequences from this sample produce the same CDR3. This chain joins TRBV27 and TRBJ2-5; TRBD1 agrees at 10 bases. V lost 4 bases to trimming and J lost 5 bases; unmatched junction nucleotides: 7. The CDR3 runs to 15 residues. Germline V gene lookup returns CDR1 MNHEY and CDR2 SMNVEV (reference sequence). CDR3 coding DNA: TGTGCCAGCAGTTCACCGGGACAGGGGCGGGAGACCCAGTACTTC. Its translation is CASSSPGQGRETQYF.

The chain carries TRBV7-9 and TRBJ1-1; TRBD1 agrees at 9 bases. Germline loops: CDR1 SEHNR, CDR2 FQNEAQ (reference sequence). This CDR3 region has 16 residues. Trimming cost V 0 bases and J 3 bases; bases outside gene matches: 5. For the CDR3, the DNA is TGTGCCAGCAGCTTAGCCGGACAGGGGTCGTACACTGAAGCTTTCTTT. Its translation is CASSLAGQGSYTEAFF.

The rearrangement uses TRBV30 and TRBJ2-4, with TRBD1 matching over 10 bases. Unmatched junction bases numbered 6, after V lost 2 bases and J lost 5 bases. The CDR3 is 15 amino acids. Germline assignment: CDR1 GTSNPN and CDR2 SVGIG (reference sequence). Here the CDR3 DNA reads TGTGCCTGGAGTCGACCGGGGACAGGGGAAAACATTCAGTACTTC. It translates to CAWSRPGTGENIQYF.

The chain joins TRBV14 to TRBJ2-3; 10 bases are a match to TRBD2. V shed 1 base, J shed 10 bases, and the junction held 8 bases outside the gene matches. Looked up from germline, CDR1 is SGHDN and CDR2 is FVKESK. The CDR3 runs 15 residues. CDR3 sequence: CASSQGASGSAAQYF. In DNA, the CDR3 is TGTGCCAGCAGCCAAGGGGCTAGCGGGAGTGCTGCGCAGTATTTT.